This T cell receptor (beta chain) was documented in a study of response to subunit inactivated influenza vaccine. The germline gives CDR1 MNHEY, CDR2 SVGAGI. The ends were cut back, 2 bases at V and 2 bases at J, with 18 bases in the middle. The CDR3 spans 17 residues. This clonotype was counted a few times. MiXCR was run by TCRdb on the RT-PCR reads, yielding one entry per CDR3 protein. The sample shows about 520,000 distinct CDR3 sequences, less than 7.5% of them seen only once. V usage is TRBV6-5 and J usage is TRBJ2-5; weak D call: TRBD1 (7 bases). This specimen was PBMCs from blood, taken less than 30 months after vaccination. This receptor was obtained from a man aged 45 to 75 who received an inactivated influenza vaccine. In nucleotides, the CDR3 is TGTGCCAGCAGTTACGCCCCAGGGGGGACATCGCAAGAGACCCAGTACTTC. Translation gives CASSYAPGGTSQETQYF.